Following are 25 T cell receptor beta chains from one sample sequenced in a study of blood T cell repertoires in COVID-19. The protocol was immunoSEQ multiplex PCR, while the TCRdb copy is restricted to in-frame clones and leaves out a portion. The profile shows some 290,000 clones, 90% to 95% of them singletons. The sample was PBMCs or T cells enriched from blood (not recorded which). The receptors were sampled from a woman between 25 and 40 years old who had been exposed to COVID-19.

The chain has TRBV3-1 (or the pseudogene TRBV3-2) and TRBJ1-2; weak D call: TRBD1 (6 bases). Germline CDR1 LGHDT, CDR2 YNNKEL (reference sequence). This CDR3 spans 15 amino acids. The V end was cut by 1 base, the J end by 7 bases, with 16 bases between. In nucleotides, the CDR3 is TGTGCCAGCAGCCAAGGACAGGTCAAATCTTCTGGCTACACCTTC. Its translation is CASSQGQVKSSGYTF.

V usage is TRBV24-1 and J usage is TRBJ1-1; unclear D gene. Germline CDR1 reads KGHDR; CDR2 reads SFDVKD. The CDR3 sequence is 13 residues long. The germline V and J ends were trimmed by 5 bases and 1 base, with 7 bases remaining between them. Here the CDR3 reads CATSANRNTEAFF. As DNA, the CDR3 is TGTGCCACCAGTGCCAACAGGAACACTGAAGCTTTCTTT.

This CDR3 reads CASRYSGPAEAFF. CDR3 nucleotides: TGTGCCAGCAGATACAGCGGGCCGGCTGAAGCTTTCTTT. V gene TRBV6-5 combines with J gene TRBJ1-1; D ambiguous. Germline V gene data show CDR1 as MNHEY and CDR2 as SVGAGI. The CDR3 sequence is 13 residues long. V lost 6 bases, J lost 6 bases, and 14 bases lay in between.

The chain has TRBV11-3 and TRBJ2-5; D is unresolved. Trimming left V 4 bases short and J 0 bases short, with 12 bases between. Per germline, CDR1 SGHNT and CDR2 YENEEA. CDR3 size: 15 residues. CDR3 in DNA: TGTGCCAGCAGCTCATCAGGCCCTGACCAAGAGACCCAGTACTTC. Encoded protein: CASSSSGPDQETQYF.

Notes on this clone: The conserved phenylalanine or tryptophan is not found at the CDR3 terminus, so this likely reflects a read error. The DNA is left out, because the CDR3 cannot be placed on it with certainty; the CDR3 is given as TCRdb lists it. The chain carries TRBV20-1 and TRBJ1-1; the table's TRBD1 call for D was not verified on the DNA. Per germline, CDR1 DFQATT and CDR2 SNEGSKA (reference sequence). Ends included, the CDR3 has 8 residues. CDR3 amino acids: CSAGTGVL.

The chain links TRBV11-3 to TRBJ1-1; TRBD1 aligns across 7 bases. V shed 1 base and J 3 bases; nucleotides not matched to a gene: 8. CDR1 is SGHNT and CDR2 is YENEEA in the germline V gene. The CDR3 sequence is 16 residues long. The CDR3 coding sequence is TGTGCCAGCAGCTTAGGGAGTGGCAGGGGGGACACTGAAGCTTTCTTT. Its translation is CASSLGSGRGDTEAFF.

The genes are TRBV2 and TRBJ2-2; D unresolved. Trimming removed 11 bases from V and 8 bases from J, with 12 bases in between. This CDR3 region has 11 residues. Looked up from germline, CDR1 is SNHLY and CDR2 is FYNNEI. The CDR3 DNA is TGTGCCCGCTATCTATTAGGGGAGCTGTTTTTT. Translated, it gives CARYLLGELFF.

The rearrangement links TRBV6-4 to TRBJ2-7, with TRBD1 identical over 11 bases. V lost 6 bases and J lost 7; bases outside the gene matches: 14. The CDR3 loop spans 16 amino acids. Germline V gives CDR1 MRHNA, CDR2 SNTAGT. The CDR3 loop is CASRIGQGASTGEQYF. The CDR3 coding sequence is TGTGCCAGCAGAATAGGACAGGGGGCATCGACGGGGGAGCAGTACTTC.

The V call is TRBV7-9, the J call TRBJ1-5; D is uncertain. Germline loops: CDR1 SEHNR, CDR2 FQNEAQ (reference sequence). Trimming removed 5 bases at V and 6 bases at J, with 17 bases between. The CDR3 has 15 amino acids. The CDR3 reads CASSLSGRAGQPQHF. The CDR3 nucleotides are TGTGCCAGCAGCCTCTCGGGAAGGGCGGGTCAGCCCCAGCATTTT.

This chain connects TRBV11-3 to TRBJ2-3; the match to TRBD1 covers 7 bases. The CDR3 totals 14 residues. Looked up from germline, CDR1 is SGHNT and CDR2 is YENEEA. With V trimmed by 4 bases and J by 2 bases, 3 bases remained unmatched. In nucleotides, the CDR3 is TGTGCCAGCAGCTCAGACAGGGCCACAGATACGCAGTATTTT. Its translation: CASSSDRATDTQYF.

This chain uses TRBV5-8 with TRBJ1-5, with D possibly matching TRBD1 (5 bases). The V gene's germline CDR1 is SGHTS and CDR2 YDEGEE. The V gene lost 2 bases and the J gene lost 0 bases, with 9 bases spanning the gap. There are 15 residues in the CDR3. The CDR3 nucleotides read TGTGCCAGCAGCTTAGGACAAACTAGCAATCAGCCCCAGCATTTT. Translation gives CASSLGQTSNQPQHF.

This clone was counted a single time. V usage is TRBV6-1 and J usage is TRBJ1-5, with D maybe TRBD1 (5 bases). The CDR3 totals 15 residues. Germline lookup yields CDR1 MNHNS and CDR2 SASEGT. Trimming took 1 base from V and 0 from J, leaving 7 bases between them. This CDR3 reads CASSEGQISNQPQHF. CDR3 coding DNA: TGTGCCAGCAGTGAAGGACAGATTAGCAATCAGCCCCAGCATTTT.

The gene calls are TRBV9 and TRBJ1-5; the D is unclear. Between the trimmed V and J ends, which lost 0 bases and 0 bases, there was a span of 4 bases. Germline V gives CDR1 SGDLS, CDR2 YYNGEE. CDR3 length: 14 residues. The CDR3 bases are TGTGCCAGCAGCGTAGGTAATAGCAATCAGCCCCAGCATTTT. This sequence encodes CASSVGNSNQPQHF.

The V gene is TRBV27, the J gene TRBJ1-4; 8 bases are a match to TRBD1. The length of the CDR3 is 18 residues. Trimming cost V 7 bases and J 2 bases; bases outside gene matches: 15. Germline assignment: CDR1 MNHEY and CDR2 SMNVEV (reference sequence). CDR3 nucleotide sequence: TGTGCCAGCAAAATTAGACAGGGGCTCCGTGGGACTAATGAAAAACTGTTTTTT. It encodes CASKIRQGLRGTNEKLFF.

The chain links TRBV4-1 to TRBJ2-7; 11 bases line up with TRBD2. V gave up 2 bases and J gave up 4 bases; unmatched junction bases: 4. This CDR3 comprises 15 residues. Germline CDR1 reads MGHRA; CDR2 reads YSYEKL. The CDR3 DNA follows: TGCGCCAGCAGCCAAACGGGACTAGCGGCGTACGAGCAGTACTTC. Amino acid sequence: CASSQTGLAAYEQYF.

The chain combines TRBV7-2 with TRBJ2-5, with TRBD1 identical over 7 bases. The CDR3 spans 16 residues. Losses at the gene ends were 1 base for V and 5 bases for J; bases not matched to a gene: 10. Germline values: CDR1 SGHTA, CDR2 FQGNSA. CDR3: CASSLGTGVSVETQYF. The DNA for the CDR3 is TGTGCCAGCAGCTTAGGGACAGGAGTTTCGGTCGAGACCCAGTACTTC.

The chain links TRBV2 to TRBJ2-7; maybe TRBD1 (5 bases). Trimming took 6 bases from V and 6 from J, leaving 9 bases between them. Germline V gene sequence: CDR1 SNHLY, CDR2 FYNNEI. The CDR3 is 11 amino acids. The CDR3 spells CASSRAVEQYF. The CDR3 DNA reads TGTGCCAGCAGCAGGGCCGTCGAGCAGTACTTC.

This clone was observed a single time. The V and J genes are TRBV27 and TRBJ1-2; tentative D call: TRBD1 (6 bases). V shed 6 bases and J shed 7 bases, with 21 bases lying between them. The CDR3 contains 15 residues. Germline V CDR1 and CDR2: MNHEY, SMNVEV (reference sequence). CDR3 sequence: CASSDIRQGRAGYTF. For the CDR3, the DNA is TGTGCCAGCAGCGATATCAGGCAGGGGAGGGCTGGCTACACCTTC.

The chain links TRBV5-1 to TRBJ1-5; 9 bases are shared with TRBD1. In germline, CDR1 is SGHRS, CDR2 YFSETQ. The CDR3 loop spans 14 amino acids. The ends lost 4 bases at V and 7 bases at J; junction bases unmatched: 6. The CDR3 sequence is CASSLETGGQPQHF. The CDR3 DNA reads TGCGCCAGCAGCCTGGAGACAGGGGGGCAGCCCCAGCATTTT.

CDR3 sequence (DNA): TGTGCCAGCAGCCCCTACAGGGAGTACGAGCAGTACTTC. It codes for CASSPYREYEQYF. The gene calls are TRBV7-2 and TRBJ2-7, with D tentatively TRBD1 (6 bases). V gave up 5 bases and J gave up 4 bases, with 12 bases separating them. The CDR3 sequence is 13 residues long. From germline, CDR1 is SGHTA and CDR2 FQGNSA.

The gene calls are TRBV7-6 and TRBJ1-3, with TRBD1 matching 8 bases. The CDR3 extends over 16 amino acids. V trimming: 5 bases; J trimming: 0 bases; junction bases outside the gene matches: 6. CDR1 is SGHVS and CDR2 is FNYEAQ in the germline V gene. Here the CDR3 DNA reads TGTGCCAGCAGCCTCTCAGGGGGCGGCTCTGGAAACACCATATATTTT. Translation gives CASSLSGGGSGNTIYF.

The chain combines TRBV15 with TRBJ2-2; D call uncertain. V was cut by 0 bases and J by 3 bases, with 2 bases left in between. CDR3 length equals 13 residues. From germline, CDR1 is LNHNV and CDR2 YYDKDF (reference sequence). CDR3 coding DNA: TGTGCCACCAGCAGAGACTACACCGGGGAGCTGTTTTTT. Protein: CATSRDYTGELFF.

The rearrangement links TRBV3-1 (or the pseudogene TRBV3-2) to TRBJ2-5, with 12 bases fitting TRBD2. Germline CDR1 is LGHDT and CDR2 is YNNKEL (reference sequence). The CDR3 spans 16 residues. The trim removed 4 bases at V and 2 bases at J, leaving 5 bases unmatched. The CDR3 DNA follows: TGTGCCAGCAGCCCGACTAGCGGGGGACTACAAGAGACCCAGTACTTC. The encoded protein is CASSPTSGGLQETQYF.

The chain carries TRBV2 and TRBJ1-1; the match to TRBD1 covers 8 bases. The junction had 4 bases not matched to a gene; V was cut back by 7 bases and J by 6 bases. The germline V gene encodes CDR1 SNHLY and CDR2 FYNNEI. The CDR3 spans 12 residues. The DNA for the CDR3 is TGTGCCAGCACCCAGGGGGCTGCTGAAGCTTTCTTT. This translates into CASTQGAAEAFF.

The gene calls are TRBV19 and TRBJ1-1; tentatively, D is TRBD1 (6 bases). Germline loops: CDR1 LNHDA, CDR2 SQIVND (reference sequence). Trimming removed 7 bases from V and 5 bases from J, with 23 bases in between. CDR3 length: 16 amino acids. CDR3 coding DNA: TGTGCCAGTACCAAAAGGGGGGGGGCGAGAGGAACTGAAGCTTTCTTT. Residues: CASTKRGGARGTEAFF.